A single sample gave rise to the 32 T cell receptor beta chains below, sequenced in a study of T cell responses to AZD1222 COVID-19 vaccine. The data were produced by immunoSEQ multiplex PCR, yet TCRdb's version contains in-frame clones alone and is incomplete. The top ten hold about 4.3% of the sample, which has some 120,000 clones, 89% seen once. The input for sequencing was peripheral blood, taken on day 0 of AZD1222 vaccination. These receptors all come from an adult in good health.

The chain is built from TRBV28 and TRBJ2-1, with D possibly TRBD2 on 5 matching bases. Trimming cost V 6 bases and J 1 base, with 13 bases left between them. Germline V CDR1 and CDR2: MDHEN, SYDVKM. CDR3 size: 15 residues. The CDR3 spells CASRAGLLSYNEQFF. The CDR3 DNA follows: TGTGCCAGCAGGGCAGGACTCCTTTCCTACAATGAGCAGTTCTTC.

The V call is TRBV3-1 (or the pseudogene TRBV3-2), the J call TRBJ1-5, with D perhaps matching TRBD1 (6 bases). Per the germline V gene, CDR1 is LGHDT and CDR2 is YNNKEL (reference sequence). The CDR3 sequence is 14 residues long. V was cut by 3 bases and J by 3 bases, with 9 bases left in between. The CDR3 spells CASSQGGANQPQHF. CDR3 nucleotides: TGTGCCAGCAGCCAGGGGGGGGCCAATCAGCCCCAGCATTTT.

This rearrangement joins TRBV5-4 to TRBJ2-1, with 12 bases lining up with TRBD2. The junction had 6 bases not matched to a gene; V was cut back by 7 bases and J by 7 bases. CDR3 size: 14 residues. Germline V gene data show CDR1 as SGHNT and CDR2 as YYREEE (reference sequence). CDR3 sequence (DNA): TGTGCCAGCCTCACAGGGACTAGCGGGAATGAGCAGTTCTTC. Translating gives CASLTGTSGNEQFF.

This chain joins TRBV3-1 (or the pseudogene TRBV3-2) and TRBJ1-5; no firm D call. This CDR3 spans 14 amino acids. Germline lookup yields CDR1 LGHDT and CDR2 YNNKEL (reference sequence). V was clipped by 5 bases and J by 0 bases, with 8 bases between them. CDR3 nucleotide sequence: TGTGCCAGCAGCTCAGTAGGTAGCAATCAGCCCCAGCATTTT. Protein sequence: CASSSVGSNQPQHF.

The J gene is TRBJ2-7, the V gene TRBV18, with D uncertain. The V end lost 8 bases, the J end lost 3 bases, and 17 bases lay between the germline ends. Looked up from germline, CDR1 is KGHSH and CDR2 is LQKENI. The CDR3 is 14 amino acids. CDR3 nucleotides: TGTGCCAGCCACCAGTCGGACGGAAACTACGAGCAGTACTTC. Protein sequence: CASHQSDGNYEQYF.

Only a few counts were recorded for this clone. The genes are TRBV11-1 and TRBJ2-7; no reliable D call. V shed 4 bases and J shed 6 bases, with 7 bases lying between them. The length of the CDR3 is 11 residues. CDR1 and CDR2 (germline): SGHAT, FQDESV (reference sequence). The CDR3 DNA is TGTGCCAGCAGCTATACACTCGAGCAGTACTTC. Translation gives CASSYTLEQYF.

The gene calls are TRBV3-1 (or the pseudogene TRBV3-2) and TRBJ1-2, with 7 positions matching TRBD1. V lost 1 base and J lost 3; bases outside the gene matches: 5. This CDR3 is built from 15 residues. Looked up from germline, CDR1 is LGHDT and CDR2 is YNNKEL (reference sequence). In nucleotides, the CDR3 is TGTGCCAGCAGCCAAGCGGCAGGGGGATACTATGGCTACACCTTC. Translating it yields CASSQAAGGYYGYTF.

This rearrangement joins TRBV19 to TRBJ2-1; a weak D match, TRBD1 (6 bases). Between the trimmed V and J ends, which lost 8 bases and 3 bases, there was a span of 17 bases. Germline assignment: CDR1 LNHDA and CDR2 SQIVND (reference sequence). The CDR3 spans 15 residues. CDR3 loop: CASRLGQGNYNEQFF. In DNA, the CDR3 is TGTGCCAGTCGACTCGGGCAGGGGAACTACAATGAGCAGTTCTTC.

The chain couples TRBV2 to TRBJ2-3, with 11 bases fitting TRBD2. In germline, CDR1 is SNHLY, CDR2 FYNNEI. The CDR3 has 15 residues. Trimming removed 3 bases from V and 7 bases from J; junction bases left unmatched: 6. In DNA, the CDR3 is TGTGCCAGCAGTGATAATAGCGGGGGGGCGAATACGCAGTATTTT. It codes for CASSDNSGGANTQYF.

The CDR3 DNA sequence: TGTGCCAGCAGTTACTCGGGTAGCACTGAAGCTTTCTTT. It yields the protein CASSYSGSTEAFF. The rearrangement joins TRBV6-5 to TRBJ1-1; D is uncertain. The CDR3 loop spans 13 amino acids. Trimming removed 0 bases at V and 4 bases at J, with 6 bases between. The germline V gene has CDR1 MNHEY and CDR2 SVGAGI.

The chain joins TRBV24-1 to TRBJ1-1, with D perhaps matching TRBD1 (5 bases). The CDR3 sequence is 14 residues long. Trimming removed 0 bases from V and 4 bases from J, with 8 bases in between. Per germline, CDR1 KGHDR and CDR2 SFDVKD. The CDR3 DNA follows: TGTGCCACCAGTGATTTGCGAAGGGGCACTGAAGCTTTCTTT. Amino acids: CATSDLRRGTEAFF.

The chain combines TRBV10-3 with TRBJ2-3, with D unresolved. Trimming removed 10 bases at V and 1 base at J, with 12 bases between. The V gene's germline CDR1 is ENHRY and CDR2 SYGVKD. The CDR3 has 13 amino acids. This CDR3 reads CATRTSGTDTQYF. The CDR3 coding sequence is TGTGCCACCAGGACCAGTGGCACAGATACGCAGTATTTT.

The J gene is TRBJ1-6, the V gene TRBV30; 8 bases fit TRBD1. Germline V gene lookup returns CDR1 GTSNPN and CDR2 SVGIG (reference sequence). The CDR3 spans 14 residues. The V segment lost 3 bases and the J segment 9 bases; nucleotides outside the gene matches: 7. CDR3: CAWRSGGGGSPLHF. The DNA for the CDR3 is TGTGCCTGGAGGTCAGGGGGCGGAGGTTCACCCCTCCACTTT.

J is TRBJ2-5 and V is TRBV7-2; D uncertain. The CDR3 consists of 13 residues. CDR1 is SGHTA and CDR2 is FQGNSA in the germline V gene. V gave up 3 bases and J gave up 1 base, with 6 bases separating them. The CDR3: CASSFSSQETQYF. As DNA, the CDR3 is TGTGCCAGCAGCTTTTCGTCCCAAGAGACCCAGTACTTC.

This sequence joins TRBV2 and TRBJ2-1; weak D call: TRBD2 (6 bases). Germline V gives CDR1 SNHLY, CDR2 FYNNEI. CDR3 length: 13 amino acids. Trimming shortened V by 8 bases and J by 9 bases, and 17 bases separated the two germline ends. The CDR3 sequence: CASFFGRSSEQFF. The CDR3 DNA follows: TGTGCCAGCTTCTTCGGGAGAAGTAGTGAGCAGTTCTTC. Based on the CDR3 plus reference TRBV2 and TRBJ2-1, the full variable domain is EPEVTQTPSHQVTQMGQEVILRCVPISNHLYFYWYRQILGQKVEFLVSFYNNEISEKSEIFDDQFSVERPDGSNFTLKIRSTKLEDSAMYFCASFFGRSSEQFFGPGTRLTVL.

J is TRBJ1-2 and V is TRBV27; D remains ambiguous. The germline V gene has CDR1 MNHEY and CDR2 SMNVEV (reference sequence). V shed 3 bases and J shed 5 bases, with 13 bases lying between them. The CDR3 sequence is 14 residues long. The CDR3 DNA reads TGTGCCAGCAGTTTGGACGGGGAAGGATATGGCTACACCTTC. Translated, it gives CASSLDGEGYGYTF.

The chain joins TRBV12-3 or TRBV12-4 to TRBJ2-1; D might be TRBD1 (5 bases). The CDR3 has 11 residues. The V end lost 6 bases, the J end lost 9 bases, and 9 bases lay between the germline ends. The CDR3 nucleotides read TGTGCCAGCAGGCAGGGTTTTGAGCAGTTCTTC. This encodes CASRQGFEQFF.

The chain recombines TRBV7-2 with TRBJ1-5; D might be TRBD1 (6 bases). The CDR3 runs 16 residues. Trimming removed 0 bases at V and 3 bases at J, with 12 bases between. Germline V gives CDR1 SGHTA, CDR2 FQGNSA. CDR3 nucleotide sequence: TGTGCCAGCAGCTTAGCGGGGGGCGGGAACAATCAGCCCCAGCATTTT. This gives the protein CASSLAGGGNNQPQHF.

Here the CDR3 DNA reads TGTGCCAGAATGGGGAAAAAAGCGGGAAACACCATATATTTT. As protein: CARMGKKAGNTIYF. The gene calls are TRBV5-3 and TRBJ1-3; no clear D. TRBV5-3 is sorted into the ORF group, with uncertain function. The CDR3 has 14 residues. V lost 6 bases, J lost 4 bases, and 14 bases lay in between.

Only a few counts were recorded for this clone. This chain uses TRBV5-4 with TRBJ2-4; D might be TRBD1 (6 bases). Trimming shortened V by 2 bases and J by 3 bases, and 12 bases separated the two germline ends. This CDR3 is built from 15 residues. Looked up from germline, CDR1 is SGHNT and CDR2 is YYREEE (reference sequence). CDR3 amino acids: CASSFEGDGKNIQYF. CDR3 nucleotides: TGTGCCAGCAGCTTTGAGGGGGACGGCAAAAACATTCAGTACTTC.

This rearrangement joins TRBV2 to TRBJ2-2; tentatively, D is TRBD1 (6 bases). V was clipped by 5 bases and J by 2 bases, with 12 bases between them. This CDR3 has 15 residues. Germline values: CDR1 SNHLY, CDR2 FYNNEI. The CDR3 spells CASSQQGYNTGELFF. CDR3 bases: TGTGCCAGCAGTCAACAGGGTTATAACACCGGGGAGCTGTTTTTT. Supplemented by reference TRBV2 and TRBJ2-2, the full variable domain reads EPEVTQTPSHQVTQMGQEVILRCVPISNHLYFYWYRQILGQKVEFLVSFYNNEISEKSEIFDDQFSVERPDGSNFTLKIRSTKLEDSAMYFCASSQQGYNTGELFFGEGSRLTVL.

This clone was recorded once. The chain recombines TRBV15 with TRBJ2-1; D remains ambiguous. CDR3 length equals 14 residues. Trimming stripped 5 bases from V and 6 bases from J, with 14 bases between. Germline lookup yields CDR1 LNHNV and CDR2 YYDKDF (reference sequence). CDR3 nucleotides: TGTGCCACCAGCGGACCTGAGCCGGGCAATGAGCAGTTCTTC. Amino acids: CATSGPEPGNEQFF.

The chain links TRBV12-3 or TRBV12-4 to TRBJ1-6; D is unclear. CDR3 length: 12 residues. V was trimmed by 7 bases and J by 7 bases, leaving 8 bases between them. Here the CDR3 DNA reads TGTGCCAGCAAACTGGGGAATTCACCCCTCCACTTT. Protein product: CASKLGNSPLHF.

The J gene is TRBJ1-4, the V gene TRBV9; TRBD1 might be the D (5 bases). Trimming stripped 6 bases from V and 8 bases from J, with 14 bases between. Germline V gene lookup returns CDR1 SGDLS and CDR2 YYNGEE. The length of the CDR3 is 13 residues. The CDR3 DNA follows: TGTGCCAGCAAAAGAGGGGATGGCGAAAAACTGTTTTTT. It is translated as CASKRGDGEKLFF.

This sequence joins TRBV30 and TRBJ2-7; 8 bases are a match to TRBD2. The germline CDR1 and CDR2 sequences are GTSNPN and SVGIG (reference sequence). The V and J ends lost 0 bases and 5 bases, in that order; junction bases with no gene match: 15. This CDR3 is 17 amino acids long. CDR3 residues: CAWSVLSGVNLPNEQYF. CDR3 sequence (DNA): TGTGCCTGGAGTGTACTTAGCGGGGTAAATCTTCCTAACGAGCAGTACTTC.

This chain joins TRBV23-1 and TRBJ2-7, with TRBD1 matching over 8 bases. TRBV23-1 falls under the ORF class, with uncertain function. J lost 3 bases, V lost 4 bases, and 8 bases had no gene match. This CDR3 contains 15 residues. CDR3 DNA: TGCGCCAGCAGTCTAGGGACAGGTTATCACTACGAGCAGTACTTC. Its protein product is CASSLGTGYHYEQYF.

The chain joins TRBV4-2 to TRBJ1-1, with D maybe TRBD1 (6 bases). CDR1 LGHNA and CDR2 YNFKEQ come from the germline V gene. The CDR3 runs to 15 residues. The V gene lost 1 base and the J gene lost 6 bases, with 15 bases spanning the gap. CDR3 sequence reads: CASSQVRRDNAEAFF. The CDR3, as DNA: TGTGCCAGCAGCCAAGTTCGCAGGGACAATGCTGAAGCTTTCTTT.

The V call is TRBV6-1, the J call TRBJ1-1; the D gene is possibly TRBD1 (5 bases). Germline V gene lookup returns CDR1 MNHNS and CDR2 SASEGT. V lost 1 base, J lost 7 bases, and 13 bases lay in between. The CDR3 covers 14 residues. The CDR3 spells CASSEVWRGDEAFF. CDR3 DNA: TGTGCCAGCAGTGAAGTATGGAGAGGGGATGAAGCTTTCTTT.

In its sample, this clone was seen once. CDR3 region: CASGNWGGAGEDEQYF. CDR3 nucleotides: TGTGCCAGCGGGAATTGGGGGGGCGCAGGGGAGGACGAGCAGTACTTC. The rearrangement links TRBV7-9 to TRBJ2-7; possible D gene TRBD2, 7 bases. This CDR3 contains 16 residues. Trimming shortened V by 8 bases and J by 5 bases, and 25 bases separated the two germline ends. Germline CDR1 is SEHNR and CDR2 is FQNEAQ (reference sequence).

J is TRBJ1-1 and V is TRBV3-1 (or the pseudogene TRBV3-2); TRBD1 is a possible D gene (6 bases). This CDR3 is built from 13 residues. The germline V gene encodes CDR1 LGHDT and CDR2 YNNKEL (reference sequence). The V end lost 4 bases, the J end lost 1 base, and 7 bases lay between the germline ends. CDR3 sequence reads: CASSRQENTEAFF. In DNA, the CDR3 is TGTGCCAGCAGCCGACAGGAGAACACTGAAGCTTTCTTT.

This clone was counted only a few times. This chain uses TRBV2 with TRBJ2-7; the D gene could be TRBD1 or TRBD2 (5 bases each). Germline V gives CDR1 SNHLY, CDR2 FYNNEI. This CDR3 region has 14 residues. With 8 bases removed from V and 6 bases from J, the gap between germline ends came to 20 bases. As DNA, the CDR3 is TGTGCCAGCGAACCGGGACGCCAAAAGGGCGAGCAGTACTTC. It translates to CASEPGRQKGEQYF.

The chain has TRBV29-1 and TRBJ2-1; TRBD2 matches 7 bases. The CDR3 has 14 amino acids. Germline CDR1 and CDR2: SQVTM and ANQGSEA. V lost 4 bases to trimming and J lost 4 bases; unmatched junction nucleotides: 7. In DNA form, the CDR3 reads TGCAGCGTTGTCGGGAGGACGGGATACAATGAGCAGTTCTTC. Translation: CSVVGRTGYNEQFF.